The present T cell receptor (beta chain) was sequenced within a study of blood T cell repertoires in COVID-19. This CDR3 is 14 amino acids long. This clone was counted once. Clones were sequenced by immunoSEQ multiplex PCR, and TCRdb holds only the in-frame ones, with some missing. The data hold about 74,000 clones, with 70% to 80% observed a single time. This chain joins TRBV7-5 and TRBJ2-3; the table's D call TRBD2 went unverified against the DNA. TRBV7-5 is a listed pseudogene. Input material: peripheral blood. The TCR originated in a human donor in a cohort sampled during active COVID-19. The CDR3 nucleotides read TGTGCCAGAAGCGGAGCGGGTAGCACAGATACGCAGTATTTT. It encodes CARSGAGSTDTQYF.